This TCR beta chain emerged from a study of CD8+ T cells in alopecia areata. As regards this clone: Antigen: not known.

The germline V gene has CDR1 SQVTM and CDR2 ANQGSEA. CDR3 length equals 13 residues. V was trimmed by 3 bases and J by 2 bases, leaving 10 bases between them. TCR sequencing used cDNA made by reverse transcription of extracted RNA. Generated by immunoSEQ multiplex PCR, the TCRdb table keeps only in-frame clones and is missing some. The sample has 200,000 or so clones; 55% to 75% are singletons. Treatment: oral pan-JAK inhibitor, 5-10 mg twice daily. Study observations and caveats: Treatment with tofacitinib significantly lowered scalp clonality and reduced expanded CD8+ clones among the top 100. Clonality exceeded that of normal scalp in lesional scalp, most notably in alopecia totalis/universalis.

The chain has TRBV29-1 and TRBJ2-5; D is ambiguous. This sequence was found in a human donor with alopecia areata. The sample consisted of CD4+ T cells sorted from blood, taken at week 24, from a patient treated with tofacitinib. The CDR3 region has the DNA TGCAGCGTTGATGGTTCCAGACAAGAGACCCAGTACTTC. Residues: CSVDGSRQETQYF.